This T cell receptor beta chain was observed in a study of OX40 agonist ivuxolimab in advanced cancers. Study results and caveats: CD8+ T cells were the subset that, on average, had more expanded clones than CD4+.

Clones were read by immunoSEQ multiplex PCR, and TCRdb kept only the in-frame ones, dropping some. The sample has nearly 65,000 clones; 90% to 95% are singletons. This clone has just a few counts. No antigen is known for it. The sample here was CD4+ or CD8+ T cells sorted from blood, taken in a trial of the OX40 agonist ivuxolimab. The TCR originated in an adult with an advanced solid tumor such as melanoma, head and neck, liver or kidney cancer.

In DNA form, the CDR3 reads TGCGCCAGCAGCCGAGAAGTAGCGGGAGGGGCAGATACGCAGTATTTT. Protein product: CASSREVAGGADTQYF. The gene calls are TRBV4-3 and TRBJ2-3; TRBD2 matches at 11 bases. The germline V gene encodes CDR1 LGHNA and CDR2 YSLEER. After removal of 4 bases from V and 4 bases from J, the junction contained 7 bases not matched to a gene. The CDR3 extends over 16 amino acids.